This T cell receptor beta chain was identified during a study of blood T cell repertoires in COVID-19. Study summary: Sample material is recorded as cDNA or gDNA derived from T cells, B-cell-depleted T cells, or PBMCs.

The germline V gene has CDR1 SGHTA and CDR2 FQGNSA. The CDR3 consists of 14 residues. The V end lost 3 bases, the J end lost 0 bases, and 7 bases lay between the germline ends. In the original analysis: By means of reference gene primer amplification, nucleated cell counts were estimated. Assay: immunoSEQ multiplex PCR; the TCRdb copy retains only in-frame clones and omits some. The V and J calls and clone size are taken from that table; D and trimming were inferred from the DNA. The sample holds 110,000 to 150,000 clones, about 79% seen once. This TCR was recovered from a man aged 60-69 years with active or convalescent COVID-19. Material for sequencing was peripheral blood. The gene calls are TRBV7-2 and TRBJ2-3; D remains ambiguous. The CDR3 loop is CASSFSPSTDTQYF. In nucleotides, the CDR3 is TGTGCCAGCAGCTTTAGCCCTAGCACAGATACGCAGTATTTT.